Listed below are T cell receptor beta chains from one sample, sequenced in a study of ipilimumab plus nivolumab after autologous stem cell transplantation. The table came from immunoSEQ multiplex PCR; TCRdb's copy has only in-frame clones and leaves some out. The table has fewer than 30,000 clones, around 83% seen once; the top ten hold 5.2%. Specimen: PBMCs, collected in a trial of ipilimumab plus nivolumab as post-transplant consolidation. The receptors here all came from a male donor with diffuse large B-cell lymphoma. The CDR3 runs from the conserved cysteine through the conserved F or W. The D gene is left open where the match is weak. Where a row states a size, it is once, few, many or the class of an expanded clone; other rows omit it.

>TRBD1|TRBV2|TRBJ2-7|.
CASSGDRDSYEQYF
TGTGCCAGCAGTGGGGACAGGGACTCCTACGAGCAGTACTTC
>TRBD2|TRBV7-3|TRBJ2-1|.
CASSLPLQRPGGGAKDEQFF
TGTGCCAGCAGCTTGCCCCTCCAAAGGCCGGGCGGGGGGGCCAAAGATGAGCAGTTCTTC
>.|TRBV7-2|TRBJ2-5|.
CASSIRRGETQYF
TGTGCCAGCAGCATCAGGAGGGGGGAGACCCAGTACTTC
>.|TRBV4-1|TRBJ1-3|.
CASSQDPINSANTIYF
TGCGCCAGCAGCCAAGACCCCATAAATTCGGCGAACACCATATATTTT
>.|TRBV7-9|TRBJ1-2|.
CASSSADRPANGYTF
TGTGCCAGCAGCAGCGCGGACCGTCCCGCAAATGGCTACACCTTC
>.|TRBV4-2|TRBJ2-7|.
CASSQDRTDYEQYF
TGTGCCAGCAGCCAAGATCGGACAGACTACGAGCAGTACTTC
>.|TRBV11-2|TRBJ2-1|.
CASSSTLEQFF
TGTGCCAGCAGCTCCACACTGGAGCAGTTCTTC
>TRBD1|TRBV7-2|TRBJ2-7|once
CASSLTPGQTYEQYF
TGTGCCAGCAGCTTGACCCCGGGACAGACCTACGAGCAGTACTTC
>TRBD1|TRBV6-1|TRBJ1-2|.
CASTEIGTGLSGYTF
TGTGCCAGCACCGAGATTGGGACAGGGTTGTCTGGCTACACCTTC
>.|TRBV15|TRBJ1-2|.
CATSRDLGGGGGYTF
TGTGCCACCAGCAGAGATCTGGGTGGAGGGGGTGGCTACACCTTC
>.|TRBV6-4|TRBJ2-3|.
CASSDSWGTDTQYF
TGTGCCAGCAGTGACTCTTGGGGCACAGATACGCAGTATTTT
>TRBD2|TRBV19|TRBJ2-3|.
CASSIAASGDTDTQYF
TGTGCCAGTAGTATAGCGGCTAGCGGAGACACAGATACGCAGTATTTT
>.|TRBV6-1|TRBJ1-5|.
CASGGAQPQHF
TGTGCCTCCGGGGGGGCGCAGCCCCAGCATTTT
>TRBD2|TRBV27|TRBJ2-3|.
CASSPRLAGGPDTQYF
TGTGCCAGCAGTCCAAGACTAGCGGGGGGGCCGGATACGCAGTATTTT
>.|TRBV5-1|TRBJ2-6|.
CASSLESGANVLTF
TGCGCCAGCAGCTTGGAGTCTGGGGCCAACGTCCTGACTTTC
>.|TRBV10-1|TRBJ2-7|.
CATPWGLWAEQYF
TGCGCCACCCCTTGGGGCTTGTGGGCCGAGCAGTACTTC
>.|TRBV7-2|TRBJ2-7|.
CASSLGHASYEQYF
TGTGCCAGCAGTCTGGGGCACGCGTCCTACGAGCAGTACTTC
>.|TRBV5-6|TRBJ1-2|.
CASSLRNYGYTF
TGTGCCAGCAGCTTACGGAACTATGGCTACACCTTC
>.|TRBV5-1|TRBJ1-3|.
CASSLAPVDGNTIYF
TGCGCCAGCAGCTTGGCGCCAGTCGACGGAAACACCATATATTTT
>TRBD1|TRBV11-2|TRBJ2-7|.
CASSSRQGFEQYF
TGTGCCAGCAGCTCCCGACAGGGGTTCGAGCAGTACTTC
>.|TRBV19|TRBJ2-7|.
CASSIISWSYEQYF
TGTGCCAGTAGTATAATCTCCTGGTCCTACGAGCAGTACTTC
>.|TRBV5-1|TRBJ2-3|few
CASSLVGTSTDTQYF
TGCGCCAGCAGCTTGGTAGGGACTAGCACAGATACGCAGTATTTT
>.|TRBV7-9|TRBJ1-3|.
CASSRELSGNTIYF
TGTGCCAGCAGCAGGGAGCTCTCTGGAAACACCATATATTTT
>.|TRBV19|TRBJ2-5|.
CASRSPGETQYF
TGTGCCAGTAGATCCCCCGGAGAGACCCAGTACTTC
>TRBD1|TRBV30|TRBJ2-1|.
CAFWAETGAFF
TGTGCCTTCTGGGCCGAGACAGGGGCGTTCTTC
>.|TRBV13|TRBJ1-4|few
CASSFRDEKLFF
TGTGCCAGCAGCTTCAGGGATGAAAAACTGTTTTTT
>TRBD2|TRBV29-1|TRBJ2-3|.
CSVEKAGGFTDTQYF
TGCAGCGTTGAAAAAGCGGGGGGTTTCACAGATACGCAGTATTTT
>TRBD1|TRBV5-1|TRBJ2-1|.
CASSSDNRGNEQFF
TGCGCCAGCAGCTCAGATAACAGGGGCAATGAGCAGTTCTTC
>TRBD1|TRBV23-1|TRBJ2-1|.
CASSQPPSDRGSEQFF
TGCGCCAGCAGTCAACCCCCCTCGGACAGGGGGTCTGAGCAGTTCTTC